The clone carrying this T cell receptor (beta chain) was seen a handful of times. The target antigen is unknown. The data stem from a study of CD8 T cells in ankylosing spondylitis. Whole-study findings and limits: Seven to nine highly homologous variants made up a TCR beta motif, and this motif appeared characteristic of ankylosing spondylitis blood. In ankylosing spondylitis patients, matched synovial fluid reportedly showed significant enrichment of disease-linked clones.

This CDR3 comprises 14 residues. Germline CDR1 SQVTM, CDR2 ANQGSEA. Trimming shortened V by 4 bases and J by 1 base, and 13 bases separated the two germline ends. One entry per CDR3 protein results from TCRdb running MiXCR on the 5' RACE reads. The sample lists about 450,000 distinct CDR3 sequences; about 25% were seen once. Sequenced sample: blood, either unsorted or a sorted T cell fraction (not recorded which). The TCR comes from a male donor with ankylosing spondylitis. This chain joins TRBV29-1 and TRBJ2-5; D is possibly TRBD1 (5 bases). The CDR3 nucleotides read TGCAGCGTTGCTTCAGGGAATGGCCAAGAGACCCAGTACTTC. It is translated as CSVASGNGQETQYF.